The clone carrying this T cell receptor beta chain was counted between two and nine times. As yet, its antigen is unknown. This record belongs to a study of T cell repertoires in cytomegalovirus infection. Overall study context: CMV epitopes in the study were HLA-C-restricted (recently identified) and HLA-B-restricted (well studied). Public signatures in TCR beta pointed to CMV infection and matching HLA type.

Study observations and caveats: Across the ex vivo response, the dominant clonotypes were HLA-C-restricted CMV-specific TCR beta clonotypes.

CDR1 is MNHEY, CDR2 SVGEGT, per germline. This CDR3 comprises 12 residues. Trimming cost V 10 bases and J 2 bases; bases outside gene matches: 4. TCRdb recomputed calls from the reads with MiXCR, one row per CDR3 protein. The sample includes about 700,000 distinct CDR3 sequences, around a third of them seen just once. Source: cultured PBMCs, taken from culture after CMV antigen stimulation. The sequence derives from a human donor in good health (CMV status not recorded). Some clones in this sample may be carry-over from other donors' samples. The chain employs TRBV6-2 or TRBV6-3 and TRBJ1-2; 7 bases fit TRBD1. CDR3 sequence reads: CATTDRNYGYTF. CDR3 nucleotides: TGTGCCACCACGGACAGGAACTATGGCTACACCTTC.